This T cell receptor beta chain derives from a study of neurological immune-mediated disorders. The table lists this clonotype with a few counts. Germline is not matched at one junction end, which may reflect a read error. A single record per CDR3 protein comes from TCRdb applying MiXCR to the 5' RACE reads. This table holds roughly 67,000 distinct CDR3 sequences, approximately 4.2% found once. Where libraries were unsorted, they were derived from 2 million PBMCs stored at -80 degrees C. This CDR3 is 14 amino acids long. Germline CDR1 and CDR2: LGHDT and YNNKEL (reference sequence). The sequence was obtained from a man between 50 and 59 years old with multiple sclerosis. This chain links TRBV3-1 with TRBJ1-6; possibly TRBD1 for D (6 bases). The source material was PBMCs. CDR3 sequence reads: CASSLGTQNSPLNF. The DNA of the CDR3 is TGTGCCAGCAGCCTCGGGACACAAAATTCACCCCTCAACTTT. The entire variable domain, with the rest obtained from reference TRBV3-1 and TRBJ1-6, is as follows: DTAVSQTPKYLVTQMGNDKSIKCEQNLGHDTMYWYKQDSKKFLKIMFSYNNKELIINETVPNRFSPKSPDKAHLNLHINSLELGDSAVYFCASSLGTQNSPLNFGNGTRLTVT.